The rows below give T cell receptor beta chains drawn from one sample of a study of control samples from healthy donors and cancer patients. The repertoire was sequenced with immunoSEQ multiplex PCR; TCRdb's copy has only in-frame clones and lacks some. The table shows around 230,000 clones, with roughly 94% occurring only once. The sequencing sample was made of blood. These receptors were taken from a man aged 45 to 65 in good health. Both conserved end residues are part of each CDR3. D genes are given only for firm matches. Some rows mark clone size as missing; the rest say once, few, many or name a class of expanded clone.

V gene: TRBV5-1; clone size: -; J gene: TRBJ2-1; D gene: -; CDR3 DNA: TGCGCCAGCAGCTGGGGGGGCTGGAGCTCCTACAATGAGCAGTTCTTC; CDR3 protein: CASSWGGWSSYNEQFF
V gene: TRBV25-1; clone size: -; J gene: TRBJ2-7; D gene: TRBD2; CDR3 DNA: TGTGCCAGCAGTGCAGGGACTAGCGGGGGACCCTACGAGCAGTACTTC; CDR3 protein: CASSAGTSGGPYEQYF
V gene: TRBV28; clone size: -; J gene: TRBJ2-2; D gene: -; CDR3 DNA: TGTGCCAGCGGAACCAGTGGGAACACCGGGGAGCTGTTTTTT; CDR3 protein: CASGTSGNTGELFF
V gene: TRBV5-4; clone size: -; J gene: TRBJ1-2; D gene: -; CDR3 DNA: TGTGCCAGCAGCTTGGATACCGTGAGCTATGGCTACACCTTC; CDR3 protein: CASSLDTVSYGYTF
V gene: TRBV7-2; clone size: -; J gene: TRBJ1-4; D gene: -; CDR3 DNA: TGTGCCAGCAGCTTATATCCGGGGGCGAATGAAAAACTGTTTTTT; CDR3 protein: CASSLYPGANEKLFF
V gene: TRBV29-1; clone size: once; J gene: TRBJ2-7; D gene: -; CDR3 DNA: TGCAGCGCCCACTTAGGGTACGAGCAGTACTTC; CDR3 protein: CSAHLGYEQYF
V gene: TRBV5-6; clone size: -; J gene: TRBJ2-3; D gene: -; CDR3 DNA: TGTGCCAGCAGAGACTGGGGTAGCACAGATACGCAGTATTTT; CDR3 protein: CASRDWGSTDTQYF
V gene: TRBV6-1; clone size: few; J gene: TRBJ1-5; D gene: -; CDR3 DNA: TGTGCCAGCAGTGAGGGACTCAACAGGGCGACCCAGCATTTT; CDR3 protein: CASSEGLNRATQHF
V gene: TRBV5-1; clone size: -; J gene: TRBJ1-4; D gene: -; CDR3 DNA: TGCGCCAGCAGCTTGAACATGGCTAATGAAAAACTGTTTTTT; CDR3 protein: CASSLNMANEKLFF
V gene: TRBV30; clone size: -; J gene: TRBJ1-1; D gene: -; CDR3 DNA: TGTGCCTGGAGTTCCAGGGGCACTGAAGCTTTCTTT; CDR3 protein: CAWSSRGTEAFF
V gene: TRBV18; clone size: -; J gene: TRBJ1-1; D gene: TRBD1; CDR3 DNA: TGTGCCAGCTCAACCGGGCAGGGGGAGACTGAAGCTTTCTTT; CDR3 protein: CASSTGQGETEAFF
V gene: TRBV18; clone size: -; J gene: TRBJ2-5; D gene: TRBD2; CDR3 DNA: TGTGCCAGCTCACCGACTAGCGGGGAGTCCCAAGAGACCCAGTACTTC; CDR3 protein: CASSPTSGESQETQYF
V gene: TRBV12-3/TRBV12-4; clone size: -; J gene: TRBJ1-6; D gene: -; CDR3 DNA: TGTGCCAGCAGTCCCCTTCCTGAAGCACCCCTCCACTTT; CDR3 protein: CASSPLPEAPLHF
V gene: TRBV5-1; clone size: -; J gene: TRBJ1-6; D gene: -; CDR3 DNA: TGCGCCAGCAGTTTCGAACCCGACAGCTATAATTCACCCCTCCACTTT; CDR3 protein: CASSFEPDSYNSPLHF
V gene: TRBV18; clone size: -; J gene: TRBJ1-2; D gene: TRBD1; CDR3 DNA: TGTGCCAGCTCACCAACCCGGACAGGCCTCTATGGCTACACCTTC; CDR3 protein: CASSPTRTGLYGYTF
V gene: TRBV27; clone size: -; J gene: TRBJ2-2; D gene: -; CDR3 DNA: TGTGCCAGCAGGCGGGCTGGAGACACCGGGGAGCTGTTTTTT; CDR3 protein: CASRRAGDTGELFF
V gene: TRBV5-1; clone size: -; J gene: TRBJ1-3; D gene: -; CDR3 DNA: TGCGCCAGCAGCTTGGAGGCAGCCTCTGGAAACACCATATATTTT; CDR3 protein: CASSLEAASGNTIYF
V gene: TRBV2; clone size: -; J gene: TRBJ1-1; D gene: -; CDR3 DNA: TGTGCCAGCAGTGTGGAATACACTGAAGCTTTCTTT; CDR3 protein: CASSVEYTEAFF
V gene: TRBV2; clone size: -; J gene: TRBJ2-7; D gene: -; CDR3 DNA: TGTGCCAGCAGTGAAGCCGATAGGGGGGCCTCCTACGAGCAGTACTTC; CDR3 protein: CASSEADRGASYEQYF
V gene: TRBV11-2; clone size: -; J gene: TRBJ2-6; D gene: -; CDR3 DNA: TGTGCCAGCAGCGGGGGACTTGGGGCCAACGTCCTGACTTTC; CDR3 protein: CASSGGLGANVLTF
V gene: TRBV6-5; clone size: -; J gene: TRBJ1-2; D gene: -; CDR3 DNA: TGTGCCAGCAGTTTCGGACAAGGGAGAGATGGCTACACCTTC; CDR3 protein: CASSFGQGRDGYTF
V gene: TRBV5-6; clone size: -; J gene: TRBJ2-3; D gene: TRBD2; CDR3 DNA: TGTGCCAGCAGCTTGGAGAGCGGGGGGGCTGGAGATACGCAGTATTTT; CDR3 protein: CASSLESGGAGDTQYF
V gene: TRBV7-9; clone size: -; J gene: TRBJ1-1; D gene: -; CDR3 DNA: TGTGCCAGCAGCTTAGGACGCTCAGGTGGCACTGAAGCTTTCTTT; CDR3 protein: CASSLGRSGGTEAFF
V gene: TRBV3-1/TRBV3-2; clone size: -; J gene: TRBJ2-4; D gene: TRBD2; CDR3 DNA: TGTGCCAGCAGCCAATGGGCGGGGGACCTAGCCAAAAACATTCAGTACTTC; CDR3 protein: CASSQWAGDLAKNIQYF
V gene: TRBV9; clone size: -; J gene: TRBJ2-5; D gene: -; CDR3 DNA: TGTGCCAGCAGCGTAGGGGGGGCGGCGGGGACCGCCCAGGAAGAGACCCAGTACTTC; CDR3 protein: CASSVGGAAGTAQEETQYF
V gene: TRBV19; clone size: -; J gene: TRBJ1-3; D gene: -; CDR3 DNA: TGTGCCAGTACCCTTCGCGGCACCATATATTTT; CDR3 protein: CASTLRGTIYF
V gene: TRBV10-3; clone size: -; J gene: TRBJ2-7; D gene: TRBD2; CDR3 DNA: TGTGCCCTAGCGGGGCAGGCAGGGTACGAGCAGTACTTC; CDR3 protein: CALAGQAGYEQYF
V gene: TRBV30; clone size: once; J gene: TRBJ1-6; D gene: -; CDR3 DNA: TGTGCCTCCCGGTCCCCGGGACTGGCGTCACCCCTCCACTTT; CDR3 protein: CASRSPGLASPLHF
V gene: TRBV7-2; clone size: -; J gene: TRBJ2-5; D gene: TRBD2; CDR3 DNA: TGTGCCAGCAGCTTAGATAGCGGGGGATCTGGGGAGACCCAGTACTTC; CDR3 protein: CASSLDSGGSGETQYF
V gene: TRBV14; clone size: -; J gene: TRBJ1-2; D gene: -; CDR3 DNA: TGTGCCAGCAGCAGGGAGATAGGACAAATGAGCGGCTACACCTTC; CDR3 protein: CASSREIGQMSGYTF
V gene: TRBV30; clone size: -; J gene: TRBJ2-7; D gene: TRBD2; CDR3 DNA: TGTGCCTGGACACGTGCTAGCGGCATTTACTACGAGCAGTACTTC; CDR3 protein: CAWTRASGIYYEQYF
V gene: TRBV6-5; clone size: -; J gene: TRBJ1-5; D gene: -; CDR3 DNA: TGTGCCAGCAGCGGACAGACTCCGGGTCAGCCCCAGCATTTT; CDR3 protein: CASSGQTPGQPQHF
V gene: TRBV6-5; clone size: -; J gene: TRBJ1-5; D gene: -; CDR3 DNA: TGTGCCAGCAAAGGCAGGCTTAGCAATCAGCCCCAGCATTTT; CDR3 protein: CASKGRLSNQPQHF
V gene: TRBV5-6; clone size: -; J gene: TRBJ1-2; D gene: -; CDR3 DNA: TGTGCCAGCAGCCCGAGAGGGAGGGACTATGGCTACACCTTC; CDR3 protein: CASSPRGRDYGYTF
V gene: TRBV7-3; clone size: -; J gene: TRBJ2-3; D gene: -; CDR3 DNA: TGTGCCAGCAGCCCGTTAGTGGGAGGAGGCGGGGATACGCAGTATTTT; CDR3 protein: CASSPLVGGGGDTQYF
V gene: TRBV7-9; clone size: -; J gene: TRBJ2-3; D gene: -; CDR3 DNA: TGTGCCAGCAGTCCGCAGGAGCGAGGATGGATGGATACGCAGTATTTT; CDR3 protein: CASSPQERGWMDTQYF
V gene: TRBV15; clone size: -; J gene: TRBJ1-2; D gene: -; CDR3 DNA: TGTGCCACCAGCAGAGATTTAAACCCAGCCAACTATGGCTACACCTTC; CDR3 protein: CATSRDLNPANYGYTF
V gene: TRBV3-1/TRBV3-2; clone size: -; J gene: TRBJ2-5; D gene: -; CDR3 DNA: TGTGCCAGCAGCCGTAGGAACTATTTCCGGCAAGAGACCCAGTACTTC; CDR3 protein: CASSRRNYFRQETQYF
V gene: TRBV6-5; clone size: -; J gene: TRBJ1-2; D gene: -; CDR3 DNA: TGTGCCACGCCACGGGACCGAGTAATAAACTATGGCTACACCTTC; CDR3 protein: CATPRDRVINYGYTF
V gene: TRBV6-6; clone size: -; J gene: TRBJ2-1; D gene: TRBD1; CDR3 DNA: TGTGCCAGCAGCCCCGGAAGGGGACAGGGGTTTTTTGAGCAGTTCTTC; CDR3 protein: CASSPGRGQGFFEQFF
V gene: TRBV7-6; clone size: -; J gene: TRBJ2-3; D gene: TRBD2; CDR3 DNA: TGTGCCAGCAGCTCTAGACTAGCGGGGGGTCCATCGGATACGCAGTATTTT; CDR3 protein: CASSSRLAGGPSDTQYF
V gene: TRBV2; clone size: -; J gene: TRBJ1-1; D gene: -; CDR3 DNA: TGTGCCAGCAGTGATGAGGCCCGGGACACTGAAGCTTTCTTT; CDR3 protein: CASSDEARDTEAFF
V gene: TRBV11-2; clone size: -; J gene: TRBJ1-1; D gene: -; CDR3 DNA: TGTGCCAGCAGCTTAGGCCATGGGGGGTTGAACACTGAAGCTTTCTTT; CDR3 protein: CASSLGHGGLNTEAFF
V gene: TRBV6-5; clone size: -; J gene: TRBJ1-2; D gene: TRBD1; CDR3 DNA: TGTGCCAGCAGTTCCTACAGGGGGACGAGCTATGGCTACACCTTC; CDR3 protein: CASSSYRGTSYGYTF
V gene: TRBV5-1; clone size: -; J gene: TRBJ2-3; D gene: TRBD2; CDR3 DNA: TGCGCCAGCAGCTTGGCTGTTGGCGGGGGGGCGACAGATACGCAGTATTTT; CDR3 protein: CASSLAVGGGATDTQYF
V gene: TRBV11-2; clone size: -; J gene: TRBJ1-2; D gene: -; CDR3 DNA: TGTGCCAGCAGCTTAGGAGAAGGGCGCGGCTACACCTTC; CDR3 protein: CASSLGEGRGYTF
V gene: TRBV6-5; clone size: once; J gene: TRBJ1-5; D gene: TRBD1; CDR3 DNA: TGTGCCAGCAGCCGGGACAGATATAGCAATCAGCCCCAGCATTTT; CDR3 protein: CASSRDRYSNQPQHF
V gene: TRBV6-5; clone size: -; J gene: TRBJ2-2; D gene: TRBD1; CDR3 DNA: TGTGCCAGCAGGCCCATAACAGGGGCCGGGGAGCTGTTTTTT; CDR3 protein: CASRPITGAGELFF
V gene: TRBV5-6; clone size: -; J gene: TRBJ1-2; D gene: TRBD1; CDR3 DNA: TGTGCCAGCAGCTCGATCGGACAGGATAACTATGGCTACACCTTC; CDR3 protein: CASSSIGQDNYGYTF
V gene: TRBV5-4; clone size: once; J gene: TRBJ2-5; D gene: TRBD2; CDR3 DNA: TGTGCCAGCAGCTTGGCCAGCTGGGGAGCGGGGGGTAGGGAGACCCAGTACTTC; CDR3 protein: CASSLASWGAGGRETQYF
V gene: TRBV5-1; clone size: -; J gene: TRBJ1-1; D gene: TRBD1; CDR3 DNA: TGCGCCAGCACCCCTGGGGGACAGGGGTCTGAAGCTTTCTTT; CDR3 protein: CASTPGGQGSEAFF
V gene: TRBV5-1; clone size: -; J gene: TRBJ2-6; D gene: -; CDR3 DNA: TGCGCCAGCAGCTTGGCTGGGTCCGGGGCCAACGTCCTGACTTTC; CDR3 protein: CASSLAGSGANVLTF
V gene: TRBV5-1; clone size: once; J gene: TRBJ1-6; D gene: -; CDR3 DNA: TGCGCCAGCAGCCAAACCATGGCAGGGGAAAATTCACCCCTCCACTTT; CDR3 protein: CASSQTMAGENSPLHF
V gene: TRBV5-4; clone size: -; J gene: TRBJ1-6; D gene: TRBD1; CDR3 DNA: TGTGCCAGCAGCTTGGGACAGGGGGATTCACCCCTCCACTTT; CDR3 protein: CASSLGQGDSPLHF
V gene: TRBV6-5; clone size: -; J gene: TRBJ1-3; D gene: TRBD1; CDR3 DNA: TGTGCCAGCAGAGACAGGGCTGGAAACACCATATATTTT; CDR3 protein: CASRDRAGNTIYF
V gene: TRBV30; clone size: -; J gene: TRBJ1-4; D gene: -; CDR3 DNA: TGTGCCTGGAGTGTACGGGGGGGAAGCGATTCTGAAAAACTGTTTTTT; CDR3 protein: CAWSVRGGSDSEKLFF
V gene: TRBV2; clone size: -; J gene: TRBJ1-4; D gene: TRBD1; CDR3 DNA: TGTGCCAGCATGGACAGGAAAAGAGAAAAACTGTTTTTT; CDR3 protein: CASMDRKREKLFF